This TCR beta chain was observed in a study of blood T cell repertoires in COVID-19 (TCRdb year 2020). Regarding the complete study: Collaborator samples came from the United States, Italy and Spain and covered acute and convalescent phases of COVID-19. The material from the prospective study consisted of cDNA or gDNA derived from T cells, B-cell-depleted T cells, or PBMCs. Subjects who had been exposed to COVID-19, were actively infected with it, or had recovered from it provided the deeply sampled blood TCRbeta repertoires that made up the dataset. The repertoires were made available in a free public database intended to serve as a resource for research on the immune response to SARS-CoV-2. The samples were drawn from the first 160 participants of the ongoing ImmuneRACE study and from more than 1,000 subjects provided by 6 global collaborators. A de-identified subject ID, COVID-19 status, age in years and sex were almost always included in the sample metadata. Where available, HLA class I and class II types were obtained from metadata supplied by the sample provider rather than from assay-based typing.

The collaborating institutions used their own protocols to collect whole blood in K2EDTA tubes. Collaborator samples were shipped for TCRbeta analysis as frozen whole blood, isolated PBMCs, or DNA extracted from either sample type. The germline V gene yields MGHRA for CDR1 and YSYEKL for CDR2. Trimming accounts for 1 base at V and 4 bases at J, while the number of junction bases matched to no gene is 4. The CDR3 has 15 amino acids, counting the end cysteine and phenylalanine. The DNA shown is the 45-base CDR3, in frame from base 1. The research as a whole found: The amount of clinical and demographic metadata varied by source and participant and was provided uncurated.

TCRbeta CDR3 regions were amplified from genomic DNA by means of the immunoSEQ Assay, a bias-controlled multiplex PCR. Concerning the study's data processing: The number of nucleated cells in each sample was estimated from the amplification of reference gene primers within the assay. Sequence reads were collapsed and filtered to measure the absolute abundance of every unique TCRbeta CDR3 rearrangement. For each sample, productive Simpson clonality was calculated as the square root of Simpson's diversity index across productive rearrangements. This immuneACCESS table, as held by TCRdb, lists in-frame sequences with V and J called but not all clones. Of the missing ones, under half trace to an unresolved V gene in checked studies; the others have no known cause. The V and J calls and the clone size are those of that table, but D and trimming were determined from the DNA. This sample has about 170,000 clones in its table, and roughly 88% of those were observed once. Of the sample, 9.1% is held by the ten largest clones.

Comment on this clone: This receptor's antigen is unknown. Base qualities were left out, and no much larger clone turns up one base away.

Source material: peripheral blood. The origin of this receptor is a woman older than 75 with active or convalescent COVID-19. The rearrangement combines TRBV4-1 with TRBJ1-5; TRBD1 matches 7 bases in the middle. CDR3 loop: CASSQGETGNQPQHF. The nucleotides read TGCGCCAGCAGCCAAGGGGAGACAGGGAATCAGCCCCAGCATTTT.